The rows below give T cell receptor beta chains drawn from one sample of a study of T cell changes during pregnancy in multiple sclerosis. Profiled with immunoSEQ multiplex PCR; TCRdb holds only in-frame clones, not every one. The table has approximately 33,000 clones, around 90% seen once. This material consisted of CD4+ T cells from peripheral blood mononuclear cells, taken after pregnancy. The source of these receptors is a female donor with multiple sclerosis, enrolled in a pregnancy study. The CDR3 runs from the conserved cysteine through the conserved F or W. The D gene is left open where the match is weak.

. | TRBV2 | CASRPMRGQLNEKLFF
. | TRBV6-5 | CASRELESNQPQHF
. | TRBV4-1 | CASSQVEYSQPQHF
. | TRBV7-8 | CASQGSGNTIYF
TRBD2 | TRBV19 | CASSIVRTSGTYNEQFF
. | TRBV5-6 | CASTQALQETQYF
TRBD1 | TRBV7-3 | CASSPGTGAYGYTF
TRBD1 | TRBV19 | CASSTGTGYGTQGYTF
TRBD1 | TRBV7-6 | CASSAARDRDTQYF
. | TRBV9 | CASSVQGSSYEQYF
. | TRBV4-2 | CASSQDFREANTEAFF
TRBD2 | TRBV10-2 | CASSERGARGGSYNEQFF
TRBD1 | TRBV7-8 | CASSQTGGVNYGYTF
. | TRBV7-2 | CASSLEVGGYTF
TRBD1 | TRBV5-8 | CASSSTGSGNTIYF
TRBD1 | TRBV23-1 | CASSQGEGQGYNEQFF
. | TRBV5-1 | CASSLGQNTDTQYF
TRBD1 | TRBV28 | CASSTGGQNSPLHF
TRBD2 | TRBV4-1 | CASSQVGGGTSMETQYF
TRBD2 | TRBV29-1 | CSVGRPSGAYNEQFF
TRBD1 | TRBV11-2 | CASSLDFGTGGEEQFF
TRBD1 | TRBV9 | CASSFRTGGHQYF
. | TRBV5-1 | CASSKGDDYGYTF
. | TRBV5-1 | CASSPSYSGNEQFF
TRBD1 | TRBV5-1 | CASSLGDREKLFF
. | TRBV15 | CATSRDFRGEQYF
. | TRBV2 | CASTATYEQYF
. | TRBV5-4 | CAGRDISGNTIYF
. | TRBV6-6 | CASSYRGYEQYF
TRBD1 | TRBV5-1 | CASSVGQGAKTGELFF